Each of the 22 T cell receptor beta chains below was sequenced from the same sample in a study of OX40 agonist ivuxolimab in advanced cancers. Sequencing was performed with immunoSEQ multiplex PCR; in TCRdb, only in-frame clones are kept and a portion is missing. The data hold tens of thousands of clones, with 80% to 90% observed a single time. The specimen was CD4+ or CD8+ T cells sorted from blood, collected in a trial of the OX40 agonist ivuxolimab. The origin of the receptors is an adult with an advanced solid tumor such as melanoma, head and neck, liver or kidney cancer.

This rearrangement joins TRBV5-1 to TRBJ2-7; D perhaps matches TRBD1 (5 bases). The CDR3 totals 14 residues. Germline V gives CDR1 SGHRS, CDR2 YFSETQ. Between the trimmed V and J ends, which lost 0 bases and 1 base, there was a span of 8 bases. The chain's CDR3 is CASSLGGTSYEQYF. The CDR3, as DNA: TGCGCCAGCAGCTTGGGGGGCACATCCTACGAGCAGTACTTC. Full variable domain (rest looked up from reference TRBV5-1 and TRBJ2-7): KAGVTQTPRYLIKTRGQQVTLSCSPISGHRSVSWYQQTPGQGLQFLFEYFSETQRNKGNFPGRFSGRQFSNSRSEMNVSTLELGDSALYLCASSLGGTSYEQYFGPGTRLTVT.

This clone was found once. Here the CDR3 DNA reads TGTGCCAGCAGTGAAGGGGCAGGTATTCGGGGCTATGGCTACACCTTC. Its protein product is CASSEGAGIRGYGYTF. This rearrangement joins TRBV6-1 to TRBJ1-2; D gene uncertain. Per the germline V gene, CDR1 is MNHNS and CDR2 is SASEGT. V gave up 1 base and J gave up 4 bases, with 16 bases separating them. CDR3 length: 16 amino acids.

Concerning this clone: In the same sample, other DNA sequences code for this CDR3. The chain recombines TRBV7-3 with TRBJ1-1; perhaps TRBD1 as D (5 bases). This CDR3 spans 13 amino acids. The germline V and J ends were trimmed by 7 bases and 1 base, with 10 bases remaining between them. The V gene's germline CDR1 is SGHTA and CDR2 FQGTGA. CDR3 sequence reads: CASKIGQNTEAFF. CDR3 DNA: TGTGCCAGCAAAATAGGACAGAACACTGAAGCTTTCTTT.

The V call is TRBV6-5, the J call TRBJ2-4; maybe TRBD2 (6 bases). V was clipped by 4 bases and J by 1 base, with 14 bases between them. The CDR3 length is 16 residues. CDR1 is MNHEY and CDR2 is SVGAGI in the germline V gene. The CDR3 loop is CASSSLRRGAKNIQYF. The CDR3 DNA reads as TGTGCCAGCAGTTCCTTGCGCCGGGGGGCCAAAAACATTCAGTACTTC.

The chain is built from TRBV5-1 and TRBJ2-5, with 11 positions matching TRBD1. Germline V gene data show CDR1 as SGHRS and CDR2 as YFSETQ. V was clipped by 4 bases and J by 5 bases; unmatched bases: 7. CDR3 length equals 15 residues. CDR3 sequence reads: CASSTWTGGLETQYF. The CDR3 DNA sequence: TGCGCCAGCAGCACCTGGACAGGGGGCTTGGAGACCCAGTACTTC.

The genes are TRBV9 and TRBJ2-5; a weak D match, TRBD2 (5 bases). The ends were cut back, 2 bases at V and 5 bases at J, with 13 bases in the middle. The CDR3 is 14 residues long. Per germline, CDR1 SGDLS and CDR2 YYNGEE. CDR3 in amino acids: CASSVTSVGETQYF. The CDR3 coding sequence is TGTGCCAGCAGCGTCACTAGTGTCGGCGAGACCCAGTACTTC.

The rearrangement uses TRBV19 and TRBJ2-2, with a possible D match to TRBD1 (6 bases). V gave up 6 bases and J gave up 7 bases, with 21 bases separating them. CDR3 length: 16 residues. In germline, CDR1 is LNHDA, CDR2 SQIVND (reference sequence). The CDR3 here is CASRTTTGLGIGELFF. CDR3 sequence (DNA): TGTGCCAGTAGGACAACTACAGGGTTGGGCATCGGGGAGCTGTTTTTT.

This chain joins TRBV5-1 and TRBJ2-7; 10 bases align to TRBD1. V dropped 2 bases and J dropped 7; count of bases not matched to a gene: 12. The CDR3 runs 16 residues. Germline CDR1 reads SGHRS; CDR2 reads YFSETQ. The CDR3 loop reads CASSFGSGTGAKEQYF. The CDR3 DNA follows: TGCGCCAGCAGCTTCGGATCCGGGACAGGGGCGAAAGAGCAGTACTTC.

The J gene is TRBJ1-2, the V gene TRBV5-1; 7 nucleotides match TRBD1. In germline, CDR1 is SGHRS, CDR2 YFSETQ. V was clipped by 5 bases and J by 2 bases; unmatched bases: 15. This CDR3 has 17 residues. The CDR3 DNA follows: TGCGCCAGCAGTTTAAGACCCGGACAGGATTTCAACTATGGCTACACCTTC. Its translation is CASSLRPGQDFNYGYTF.

The rearrangement joins TRBV2 to TRBJ1-1; no reliable D call. V lost 0 bases and J lost 1, with 6 bases in between. Germline values: CDR1 SNHLY, CDR2 FYNNEI. This CDR3 region has 14 residues. The CDR3: CASSEARKNTEAFF. The DNA for the CDR3 is TGTGCCAGCAGTGAAGCTAGGAAGAACACTGAAGCTTTCTTT.

A few counts support this clone. The J gene is TRBJ2-1, the V gene TRBV5-4, with 8 bases fitting TRBD2. Per the germline V gene, CDR1 is SGHNT and CDR2 is YYREEE (reference sequence). V shed 4 bases, J shed 7 bases, and the junction held 10 bases outside the gene matches. This CDR3 region has 15 residues. The CDR3 DNA reads as TGTGCCAGCAGCCCAAGCGGGAGAGGTGGAAATGAGCAGTTCTTC. Residues: CASSPSGRGGNEQFF. The full variable domain, with the rest looked up from reference TRBV5-4 and TRBJ2-1, is ETGVTQSPTHLIKTRGQQVTLRCSSQSGHNTVSWYQQALGQGPQFIFQYYREEENGRGNFPPRFSGLQFPNYSSELNVNALELDDSALYLCASSPSGRGGNEQFFGPGTRLTVL.

The rearrangement joins TRBV7-2 to TRBJ2-1; D perhaps matches TRBD2 (6 bases). The length of the CDR3 is 17 residues. In germline, CDR1 is SGHTA, CDR2 FQGNSA. Trimming pared 3 bases from V and 0 bases from J, leaving 15 bases between. The CDR3 spells CASSFQLALSSYNEQFF. CDR3 nucleotide sequence: TGTGCCAGCAGCTTTCAACTAGCTCTAAGCTCCTACAATGAGCAGTTCTTC. Together with reference TRBV7-2 and TRBJ2-1, the CDR3 gives the full variable domain: GAGVSQSPSNKVTEKGKDVELRCDPISGHTALYWYRQSLGQGLEFLIYFQGNSAPDKSGLPSDRFSAERTGGSVSTLTIQRTQQEDSAVYLCASSFQLALSSYNEQFFGPGTRLTVL.

The V and J genes are TRBV11-3 and TRBJ2-7; D is possibly TRBD1 (5 bases). Germline CDR1 reads SGHNT; CDR2 reads YENEEA. The V end was cut by 4 bases, the J end by 3 bases, with 16 bases between. This CDR3 is built from 15 residues. The CDR3 here is CASSSLGQGNYEQYF. Here the CDR3 DNA reads TGTGCCAGCAGCTCACTTGGGCAGGGAAACTACGAGCAGTACTTC.

The V gene is TRBV6-5, the J gene TRBJ2-3; D may be TRBD2 (6 bases). The CDR3 sequence is 15 residues long. CDR1 is MNHEY and CDR2 is SVGAGI in the germline V gene. The V end was cut by 5 bases, the J end by 6 bases, with 18 bases between. DNA for the CDR3: TGTGCCAGCAGTACCGGGACTCCAACGAGGGATACGCAGTATTTT. Its translation: CASSTGTPTRDTQYF.

The chain links TRBV19 to TRBJ2-7; D tentatively reads TRBD1 or TRBD2 (5 bases each). CDR1 and CDR2 (germline): LNHDA, SQIVND (reference sequence). The CDR3 length is 14 residues. With 3 bases removed from V and 1 base from J, the gap between germline ends came to 10 bases. In nucleotides, the CDR3 is TGTGCCAGTAGTATTTCGAGGGGTTCCTACGAGCAGTACTTC. The encoded protein is CASSISRGSYEQYF.

The V and J genes are TRBV12-5 and TRBJ1-3; TRBD1 agrees at 8 bases. Germline loops: CDR1 LGHNT, CDR2 FRNRAP. The CDR3 loop spans 15 amino acids. After removal of 3 bases from V and 4 bases from J, the junction contained 5 bases not matched to a gene. The CDR3 DNA sequence: TGTGCTAGTGGTTTTCAGGGGGCCGGGGGAAACACCATATATTTT. Its translation is CASGFQGAGGNTIYF.

The gene calls are TRBV9 and TRBJ2-1; 13 bases agree with TRBD2. Germline CDR1 reads SGDLS; CDR2 reads YYNGEE. V lost 3 bases to trimming and J lost 7 bases; unmatched junction nucleotides: 4. The CDR3 extends over 15 amino acids. The CDR3 here is CASSGATSGRNEQFF. CDR3 nucleotide sequence: TGTGCCAGCAGCGGAGCGACTAGCGGGAGGAATGAGCAGTTCTTC.

CDR3 DNA: TGTGCCAGCAGCTCCCGGCTCCCGGGCAGGGTGTTCAATTCACCCCTCCACTTT. This codes for CASSSRLPGRVFNSPLHF. This chain uses TRBV7-6 with TRBJ1-6; D is possibly TRBD1 (5 bases). From germline, CDR1 is SGHVS and CDR2 FNYEAQ. The CDR3 spans 18 residues. Trimming cost V 4 bases and J 7 bases, with 23 bases left between them.

This rearrangement joins TRBV27 to TRBJ1-5; TRBD1 aligns across 7 bases. The germline gives CDR1 MNHEY, CDR2 SMNVEV (reference sequence). Losses at the gene ends were 8 bases for V and 4 bases for J; bases not matched to a gene: 5. The CDR3 totals 13 residues. CDR3 DNA sequence: TGTGCCAGCGCCGTACAGGGGAATCAGCCCCAGCATTTT. Its translation: CASAVQGNQPQHF.

The chain joins TRBV6-1 to TRBJ1-2; tentative D call: TRBD1 (5 bases). Germline lookup yields CDR1 MNHNS and CDR2 SASEGT. CDR3 length: 14 residues. Trimming shortened V by 5 bases and J by 2 bases, and 12 bases separated the two germline ends. CDR3 loop: CASSKTGTNYGYTF. CDR3 sequence (DNA): TGTGCCAGCAGTAAAACCGGGACCAACTATGGCTACACCTTC.

The chain recombines TRBV5-1 with TRBJ2-2; a possible D gene is TRBD1 (7 bases). V was cut by 4 bases and J by 4 bases, with 14 bases left in between. The CDR3 loop spans 15 amino acids. Per the germline V gene, CDR1 is SGHRS and CDR2 is YFSETQ. Here the CDR3 reads CASSIQGGGTGELFF. The DNA of the CDR3 is TGCGCCAGCAGCATTCAGGGGGGCGGCACCGGGGAGCTGTTTTTT.

This chain connects TRBV27 to TRBJ2-2, with D possibly being TRBD1 or TRBD2 (5 bases each). CDR1 is MNHEY and CDR2 is SMNVEV in the germline V gene (reference sequence). V lost 3 bases, J lost 0 bases, and 17 bases lay in between. The CDR3 contains 18 residues. CDR3 DNA sequence: TGTGCCAGCAGTTTGGGGGAGAGAATGTTCGCGAACACCGGGGAGCTGTTTTTT. It is translated as CASSLGERMFANTGELFF.